The 22 T cell receptor beta chains below were found in one sample sequenced in a study of blood T cell repertoires in COVID-19. Only in-frame clones appear in the TCRdb table, and some are missing; sequencing was by immunoSEQ multiplex PCR. The repertoire holds about 300,000 clones, with 86% as singletons. The sample comprised PBMCs or T cells enriched from blood (not recorded which). All receptors come from a young woman who had recovered from COVID-19.

The J gene is TRBJ1-5, the V gene TRBV18; tentatively, D is TRBD1 (6 bases). The CDR3 is 15 amino acids. Trimming stripped 6 bases from V and 0 bases from J, with 12 bases between. CDR1 is KGHSH and CDR2 is LQKENI in the germline V gene. The CDR3 DNA reads as TGTGCCAGCTCTCCCAGGACAGCTAGCAATCAGCCCCAGCATTTT. This translates into CASSPRTASNQPQHF. Based on the CDR3 plus reference TRBV18 and TRBJ1-5, the full variable domain is NAGVMQNPRHLVRRRGQEARLRCSPMKGHSHVYWYRQLPEEGLKFMVYLQKENIIDESGMPKERFSAEFPKEGPSILRIQQVVRGDSAAYFCASSPRTASNQPQHFGDGTRLSIL.

This clone showed up just a few times. J is TRBJ2-7 and V is TRBV18; 9 nucleotides align to TRBD1. This CDR3 contains 14 residues. V dropped 6 bases and J dropped 6; count of bases not matched to a gene: 9. The V gene's germline CDR1 is KGHSH and CDR2 LQKENI. The CDR3 loop is CASSRDRDRLEQYF. The CDR3 nucleotides are TGTGCCAGCTCTCGGGACAGGGACAGGCTCGAGCAGTACTTC.

V usage is TRBV29-1 and J usage is TRBJ2-7; 7 nucleotides agree with TRBD1. The V and J ends lost 6 bases and 5 bases, in that order; junction bases with no gene match: 10. CDR1 is SQVTM and CDR2 is ANQGSEA in the germline V gene. The CDR3 totals 13 residues. The CDR3 DNA follows: TGCAGCGTCGAATCCTTTACAGGGGACGAGCAGTACTTC. Its translation: CSVESFTGDEQYF.

The CDR3 region has the DNA TGTGCCAGCAGCATCAGCGGGGGGGCCTACAATGAGCAGTTCTTC. This sequence encodes CASSISGGAYNEQFF. This sequence joins TRBV7-2 and TRBJ2-1; 10 positions agree with TRBD2. The V and J ends lost 5 bases and 2 bases, in that order; junction bases with no gene match: 3. CDR3 length equals 15 residues. Germline V gives CDR1 SGHTA, CDR2 FQGNSA.

This chain links TRBV6-5 with TRBJ2-5; 8 bases are a match to TRBD1. CDR3 length: 14 amino acids. V was pared by 6 bases and J by 4 bases, with 7 bases of the junction left unmatched. The germline CDR1 and CDR2 sequences are MNHEY and SVGAGI. CDR3 DNA: TGTGCCAGCAGAGCAGGGGGCAGAGGAGAGACCCAGTACTTC. Amino acids: CASRAGGRGETQYF.

V and J are TRBV14 and TRBJ2-7; possibly TRBD1 for D (6 bases). This CDR3 is 18 amino acids long. V lost 1 base and J 5 bases, leaving 24 bases between the germline ends. The germline CDR1 and CDR2 sequences are SGHDN and FVKESK. CDR3 nucleotides: TGTGCCAGCAGCCAAGTAATTTTGGAATTGGGGGCCCGGGACGAGCAGTACTTC. Amino acid sequence: CASSQVILELGARDEQYF.

The chain carries TRBV3-1 (or the pseudogene TRBV3-2) and TRBJ2-3, with 7 bases identical to TRBD2. The V gene end was trimmed by 1 base and the J gene end by 4 bases; junction bases not matched to a gene: 8. Germline V gives CDR1 LGHDT, CDR2 YNNKEL (reference sequence). This CDR3 has 16 residues. The CDR3 is CASSQVLLAVADTQYF. The CDR3 bases are TGTGCCAGCAGCCAAGTGTTGCTAGCGGTCGCAGATACGCAGTATTTT.

This chain joins TRBV9 and TRBJ1-1, with TRBD1 matching 8 bases. This CDR3 is built from 14 residues. V gave up 3 bases and J gave up 5 bases; unmatched junction bases: 6. Germline CDR1 is SGDLS and CDR2 is YYNGEE. CDR3 coding DNA: TGTGCCAGCAGCGGGACAGGGACTAAAACTGAAGCTTTCTTT. Translation: CASSGTGTKTEAFF.

V is TRBV7-9 and J is TRBJ2-1; no clear D gene. Germline V CDR1 and CDR2: SEHNR, FQNEAQ (reference sequence). The V and J ends lost 5 bases and 8 bases respectively, with 10 bases between them. This CDR3 has 12 amino acids. The CDR3, as DNA: TGTGCCAGCAGCCCTATCTCGCATGAGCAGTTCTTC. Translating gives CASSPISHEQFF.

The chain links TRBV5-1 to TRBJ1-1; D gene uncertain. This CDR3 contains 15 residues. V was cut by 0 bases and J by 3 bases, with 12 bases left in between. Germline V gives CDR1 SGHRS, CDR2 YFSETQ. CDR3 loop: CASSLVSDRDTEAFF. The CDR3 coding sequence is TGCGCCAGCAGCTTGGTGTCTGATCGGGACACTGAAGCTTTCTTT.

This clone was recorded a few times. The chain uses TRBV3-1 (or the pseudogene TRBV3-2) and TRBJ2-2; D unclear. The CDR3 runs 14 residues. V was clipped by 1 base and J by 1 base, with 4 bases between them. Germline lookup yields CDR1 LGHDT and CDR2 YNNKEL (reference sequence). CDR3 nucleotides: TGTGCCAGCAGCCAAGGGAGGAACACCGGGGAGCTGTTTTTT. Protein sequence: CASSQGRNTGELFF.

The genes are TRBV30 and TRBJ2-1, with D tentatively TRBD2 (6 bases). The CDR3 is 12 residues long. Germline loops: CDR1 GTSNPN, CDR2 SVGIG (reference sequence). V was trimmed by 0 bases and J by 9 bases, leaving 9 bases between them. The CDR3 coding sequence is TGTGCCTGGAGTGTAGAGGGAGGTGAGCAGTTCTTC. Protein sequence: CAWSVEGGEQFF. The variable domain in full, completed from reference TRBV30 and TRBJ2-1, reads SQTIHQWPATLVQPVGSPLSLECTVEGTSNPNLYWYRQAAGRGLQLLFYSVGIGQISSEVPQNLSASRPQDRQFILSSKKLLLSDSGFYLCAWSVEGGEQFFGPGTRLTVL.

This clone was observed a handful of times. The chain carries TRBV5-1 and TRBJ1-4; 8 positions agree with TRBD1. The J segment lost 4 bases and the V segment lost 4 bases, leaving 9 bases of the junction unmatched. The length of the CDR3 is 16 residues. CDR1 is SGHRS, CDR2 YFSETQ, per germline. Written as DNA, the CDR3 is TGCGCCAGCAGCCCGGGACAGGAGAATTTTAATGAAAAACTGTTTTTT. Its translation: CASSPGQENFNEKLFF.

The sample holds one count of this clone. The chain combines TRBV3-1 (or the pseudogene TRBV3-2) with TRBJ1-3; possible D gene TRBD1, 6 bases. The CDR3 sequence is 17 residues long. V shed 5 bases and J shed 1 base, with 18 bases lying between them. The germline V gene has CDR1 LGHDT and CDR2 YNNKEL (reference sequence). The CDR3 coding sequence is TGTGCCAGCAGCACTCTAAGGGGGGGCGCTTCTGGAAACACCATATATTTT. Translation gives CASSTLRGGASGNTIYF.

The genes are TRBV30 and TRBJ2-5, with 12 bases identical to TRBD1. The CDR3 length is 18 residues. Germline CDR1 reads GTSNPN; CDR2 reads SVGIG (reference sequence). Trimming cost V 3 bases and J 4 bases; bases outside gene matches: 15. The CDR3 spells CAWRDLRRDRGQSETQYF. CDR3 coding DNA: TGTGCCTGGAGGGACCTTAGGAGGGACAGGGGGCAGTCAGAGACCCAGTACTTC.

The V gene is TRBV5-4, the J gene TRBJ2-3; no reliable D call. The CDR3 consists of 14 residues. Germline CDR1 is SGHNT and CDR2 is YYREEE (reference sequence). V was trimmed by 1 base and J by 3 bases, leaving 9 bases between them. The CDR3 loop is CASSLHFKTDTQYF. As DNA, the CDR3 is TGTGCCAGCAGCTTGCACTTTAAAACAGATACGCAGTATTTT.

The genes are TRBV2 and TRBJ1-4; D unresolved. Germline CDR1 and CDR2: SNHLY and FYNNEI. The CDR3 spans 14 residues. The V and J ends lost 6 bases and 10 bases respectively, with 18 bases between them. The CDR3 sequence: CASSATKILGKLFF. CDR3 nucleotide sequence: TGTGCCAGCAGCGCTACTAAGATTTTAGGAAAACTGTTTTTT.

The chain uses TRBV15 and TRBJ2-3; 7 nucleotides match TRBD1. Germline assignment: CDR1 LNHNV and CDR2 YYDKDF (reference sequence). Losses at the gene ends were 0 bases for V and 4 bases for J; bases not matched to a gene: 10. The CDR3 totals 17 residues. The CDR3 DNA is TGTGCCACCAGCAGAGATTTGCCGGGACAGTCCGCAGATACGCAGTATTTT. Amino acid sequence: CATSRDLPGQSADTQYF.

The V and J genes are TRBV6-2 or TRBV6-3 and TRBJ2-5; 12 bases map to TRBD2. This CDR3 has 15 residues. Germline V CDR1 and CDR2: MNHEY, SVGEGT. Losses at the gene ends were 5 bases for V and 5 bases for J; bases not matched to a gene: 6. CDR3 protein: CASSMTSGGRETQYF. DNA for the CDR3: TGTGCCAGCAGTATGACTAGCGGGGGTCGGGAGACCCAGTACTTC.

This chain uses TRBV5-5 with TRBJ1-6; D is unclear. This CDR3 comprises 15 residues. The V and J ends lost 4 bases and 0 bases respectively, with 8 bases between them. In germline, CDR1 is SGHKS, CDR2 YYEKEE (reference sequence). The CDR3: CASSEVSSYNSPLHF. DNA of the CDR3: TGTGCCAGCAGCGAGGTCAGCTCCTATAATTCACCCCTCCACTTT. Variable domain in full (rest from reference TRBV5-5 and TRBJ1-6): DAGVTQSPTHLIKTRGQQVTLRCSPISGHKSVSWYQQVLGQGPQFIFQYYEKEERGRGNFPDRFSARQFPNYSSELNVNALLLGDSALYLCASSEVSSYNSPLHFGNGTRLTVT.

The chain carries TRBV27 and TRBJ1-2, with TRBD1 matching 8 bases. Trimming at V came to 5 bases and at J to 6 bases, leaving 11 bases not matched to a gene. The V gene's germline CDR1 is MNHEY and CDR2 SMNVEV (reference sequence). This CDR3 region has 15 residues. The CDR3 loop reads CASSLLPTGGNGYTF. The CDR3 DNA is TGTGCCAGCAGTCTCCTCCCCACAGGGGGTAATGGCTACACCTTC.

The V gene is TRBV10-3, the J gene TRBJ2-5, with a tentative D call TRBD1 (6 bases). V dropped 3 bases and J dropped 6 bases, with 17 bases sitting between them. Germline CDR1 ENHRY, CDR2 SYGVKD. The CDR3 is 15 residues long. The CDR3 loop reads CAISETGPLMKTQYF. CDR3 nucleotides: TGTGCCATCAGTGAAACAGGGCCCCTGATGAAGACCCAGTACTTC.